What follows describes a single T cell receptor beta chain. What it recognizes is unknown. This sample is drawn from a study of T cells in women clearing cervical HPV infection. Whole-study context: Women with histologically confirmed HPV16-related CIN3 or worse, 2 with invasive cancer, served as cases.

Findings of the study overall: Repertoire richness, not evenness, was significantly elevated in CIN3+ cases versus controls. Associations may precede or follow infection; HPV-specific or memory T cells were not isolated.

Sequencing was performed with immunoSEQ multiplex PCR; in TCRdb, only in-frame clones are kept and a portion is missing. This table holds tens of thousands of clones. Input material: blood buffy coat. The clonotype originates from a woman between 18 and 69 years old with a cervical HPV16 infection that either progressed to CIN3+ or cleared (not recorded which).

The part of the CDR3 DNA that was read is TGTGCCAGCAGCTTAATACTCCTAGCGGGGGGGAAGTACAATGAG. It is translated as CASSLILLAGGKYNE. The whole CDR3 protein reads CASSLILLAGGKYNEQFF. The chain recombines TRBV13 with TRBJ2-1, with 12 bases matching TRBD2. The sequenced fragment ends 3 residues before the CDR3 boundary, so the rest is inferred from the germline J gene. This CDR3 is 18 amino acids long. Germline V lookup: CDR1 PRHDT, CDR2 FYEKMQ (reference sequence). The V gene end was trimmed by 2 bases and the J gene end by 4 bases; junction bases not matched to a gene: 9.